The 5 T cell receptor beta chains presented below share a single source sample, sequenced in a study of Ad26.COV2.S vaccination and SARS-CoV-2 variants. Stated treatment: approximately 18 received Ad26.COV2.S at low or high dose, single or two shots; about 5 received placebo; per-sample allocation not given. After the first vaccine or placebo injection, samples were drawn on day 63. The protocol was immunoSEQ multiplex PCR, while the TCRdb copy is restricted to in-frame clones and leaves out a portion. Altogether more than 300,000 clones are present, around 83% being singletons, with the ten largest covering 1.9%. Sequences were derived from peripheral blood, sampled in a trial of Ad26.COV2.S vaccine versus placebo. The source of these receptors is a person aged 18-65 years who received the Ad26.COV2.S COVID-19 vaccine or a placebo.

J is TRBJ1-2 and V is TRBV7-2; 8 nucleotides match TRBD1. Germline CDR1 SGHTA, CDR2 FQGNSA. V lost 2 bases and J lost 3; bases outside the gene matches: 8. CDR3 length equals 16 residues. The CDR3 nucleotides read TGTGCCAGCAGCTTAATCCAGGGGGCGCGGGACTATGGCTACACCTTC. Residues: CASSLIQGARDYGYTF.

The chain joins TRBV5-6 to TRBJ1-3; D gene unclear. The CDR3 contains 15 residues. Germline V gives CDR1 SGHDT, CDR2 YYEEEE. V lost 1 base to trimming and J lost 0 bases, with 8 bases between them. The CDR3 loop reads CASSLRGGSGNTIYF. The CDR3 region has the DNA TGTGCCAGCAGCTTGCGGGGTGGCTCTGGAAACACCATATATTTT.

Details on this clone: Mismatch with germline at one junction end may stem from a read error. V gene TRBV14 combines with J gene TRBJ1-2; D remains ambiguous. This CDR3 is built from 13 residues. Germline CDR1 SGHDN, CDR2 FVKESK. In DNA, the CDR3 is TGTGCCAGCAGCCAAACCCTTGCAGCCACTCGCATCTTC. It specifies CASSQTLAATRIF. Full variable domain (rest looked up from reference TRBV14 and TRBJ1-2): EAGVTQFPSHSVIEKGQTVTLRCDPISGHDNLYWYRRVMGKEIKFLLHFVKESKQDESGMPNNRFLAERTGGTYSTLKVQPAELEDSGVYFCASSQTLAATRIFGSGTRLTVV.

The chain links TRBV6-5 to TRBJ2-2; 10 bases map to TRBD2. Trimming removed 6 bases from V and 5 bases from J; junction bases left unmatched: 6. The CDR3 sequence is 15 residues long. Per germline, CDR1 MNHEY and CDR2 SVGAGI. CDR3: CASRSSGGETGELFF. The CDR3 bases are TGTGCCAGCAGATCTAGCGGGGGAGAAACCGGGGAGCTGTTTTTT.

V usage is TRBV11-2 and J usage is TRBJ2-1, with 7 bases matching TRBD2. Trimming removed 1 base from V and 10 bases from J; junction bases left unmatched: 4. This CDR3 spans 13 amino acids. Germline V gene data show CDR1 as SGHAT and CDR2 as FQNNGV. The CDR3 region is CASSLGPGLEQFF. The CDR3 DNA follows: TGTGCCAGCAGCTTAGGGCCGGGACTAGAGCAGTTCTTC.